This T cell receptor (beta chain) was obtained from a study of T cell responses to AZD1222 COVID-19 vaccine. Study results and limitations: Spike as a whole was targeted by vaccine-associated CD4 TCRs, dominant at 160-218 and 743-854. It was only after the peak T cell response that any repertoires were sampled.

V dropped 6 bases and J dropped 3 bases, with 14 bases sitting between them. The V gene's germline CDR1 is LNHDA and CDR2 SQIVND (reference sequence). The CDR3 is made up of 15 amino acids. Assay used: immunoSEQ multiplex PCR; TCRdb lists only in-frame clones, some missing. The sample includes about 180,000 clones, approximately 94% of them seen just once. A remark on this clone: Its antigen remains unidentified.

The sample in question was peripheral blood, obtained 28 days after the second AZD1222 dose. The chain uses TRBV19 and TRBJ1-4, with D perhaps matching TRBD1 (5 bases). This receptor was taken from an adult who received the AZD1222 COVID-19 vaccine. The CDR3 protein is CASSPRVSANEKLFF. CDR3 DNA sequence: TGTGCCAGTAGCCCCAGGGTTTCTGCTAATGAAAAACTGTTTTTT.